These T cell receptor beta chains were read from a single sample in a study of beta chain features in type 1 diabetes. Data came from immunoSEQ multiplex PCR; TCRdb stores just in-frame clones and leaves some out. The sample shows about 700,000 clones, about an eighth of them seen only once. The sequencing sample was made of naive CD4+ T cells from blood. The origin of the receptors is a man younger than 35 with type 1 diabetes. CDR3s include the opening cysteine and the closing phenylalanine or tryptophan. Each record gives: CDR3 DNA, CDR3 protein, J gene, V gene, clone size, CDR3 length, D gene. The D gene is left open where the match is weak. Rows give clone size only sometimes, using once, few, many, or a class for an expanded clone.

TGTGCCAGCAGCGTAGGTTTGCGGGGAGAAGAGACCCAGTACTTC,CASSVGLRGEETQYF,TRBJ2-5,TRBV9,.,15,.
TGTGCCAGCAGCTTAGCCCACAGGGCACACTATGGCTACACCTTC,CASSLAHRAHYGYTF,TRBJ1-2,TRBV7-9,.,15,.
TGTGCCATCAATACAGGAGCTAACTATGGCTACACCTTC,CAINTGANYGYTF,TRBJ1-2,TRBV10-3,few,13,.
TGTGCCAGTAGTATAGCAGGGGGGGACAATCAGCCCCAGCATTTT,CASSIAGGDNQPQHF,TRBJ1-5,TRBV19,few,15,TRBD1
TGTGCTTTAGACTCCAACAACAATGAGCAGTTCTTC,CALDSNNNEQFF,TRBJ2-1,TRBV30,.,12,.
TGTGCCAGCAGCTTATCCGGACAGGGGACTAATTCACCCCTCCACTTT,CASSLSGQGTNSPLHF,TRBJ1-6,TRBV7-3,few,16,TRBD1
TGTGCCAGCAGCGGCCCCACAGGCACCTCGAGGGTTGCCAAAAACATTCAGTACTTC,CASSGPTGTSRVAKNIQYF,TRBJ2-4,TRBV9,.,19,.
TGTGCCAGCAGGGCGGAACCCGGATTACCCGGCGAGCAGTACTTC,CASRAEPGLPGEQYF,TRBJ2-7,TRBV7-9,.,15,.
TGTGCCTGGAGTGCGAAGACAGGGAACACTGAAGCTTTCTTT,CAWSAKTGNTEAFF,TRBJ1-1,TRBV30,.,14,.
TGTGCCAGCAGCCCCGACATGGGCGGCAATCAGCCCCAGCATTTT,CASSPDMGGNQPQHF,TRBJ1-5,TRBV2,.,15,.
TGTGCCAGCAGTGACCCCAGACAGGGTGGCACTGAAGCTTTCTTT,CASSDPRQGGTEAFF,TRBJ1-1,TRBV25-1,few,15,TRBD1
TGCGCCAGCAGTCAAGGGGTCGGGGTTCCGTACAATGAGCAGTTCTTC,CASSQGVGVPYNEQFF,TRBJ2-1,TRBV23-1,.,16,.
TGTGCCAGCAGCTTCCAGGGGAATTTGGATCAGCCCCAGCATTTT,CASSFQGNLDQPQHF,TRBJ1-5,TRBV7-2,.,15,.
TGTGCCAGCAGCGTAGATTGGGGACAAGAGACCCAGTACTTC,CASSVDWGQETQYF,TRBJ2-5,TRBV9,.,14,.
TGTGCCAGCAGAGCCGGGACAGCGAACACCGGGGAGCTGTTTTTT,CASRAGTANTGELFF,TRBJ2-2,TRBV9,few,15,TRBD1
TGTGCCAGCAGCTCGAACTGGGCCACCAACACTGAAGCTTTCTTT,CASSSNWATNTEAFF,TRBJ1-1,TRBV7-2,few,15,.
TGTGCCAGCAGCCGAACGGGACCCCTCGACGAGCAGTACTTC,CASSRTGPLDEQYF,TRBJ2-7,TRBV7-9,few,14,.
TGCAGTGCTAGACTGCAGGAAAAACTGTTTTTT,CSARLQEKLFF,TRBJ1-4,TRBV20-1,few,11,.
TGTGCCTGGAGTGTTCCAGGGACTGAAGCTTTCTTT,CAWSVPGTEAFF,TRBJ1-1,TRBV30,.,12,.
TGTGCCACCAGCCTACCAGACAGAAAGAACACTGAAGCTTTCTTT,CATSLPDRKNTEAFF,TRBJ1-1,TRBV15,few,15,.
TGTGCCAGCAGCTTAGGAGGGACCTACAATGAGCAGTTCTTC,CASSLGGTYNEQFF,TRBJ2-1,TRBV7-6,.,14,.
TGTGCCTGGAGCGGCGGGGGGGAGACCCAGTACTTC,CAWSGGGETQYF,TRBJ2-5,TRBV30,.,12,TRBD2
TGTGCCAGCAGTGAATCACAGCACATCGGCTACGAGCAGTACTTC,CASSESQHIGYEQYF,TRBJ2-7,TRBV6-1,few,15,.
TGTGCCAGTACCGGGACGCTTGACTACGAGCAGTACTTC,CASTGTLDYEQYF,TRBJ2-7,TRBV28,.,13,.
TGTGCCAGCAGCCCTAGAGAGATCAACGACAATGAGCAGTTCTTC,CASSPREINDNEQFF,TRBJ2-1,TRBV5-4,few,15,.